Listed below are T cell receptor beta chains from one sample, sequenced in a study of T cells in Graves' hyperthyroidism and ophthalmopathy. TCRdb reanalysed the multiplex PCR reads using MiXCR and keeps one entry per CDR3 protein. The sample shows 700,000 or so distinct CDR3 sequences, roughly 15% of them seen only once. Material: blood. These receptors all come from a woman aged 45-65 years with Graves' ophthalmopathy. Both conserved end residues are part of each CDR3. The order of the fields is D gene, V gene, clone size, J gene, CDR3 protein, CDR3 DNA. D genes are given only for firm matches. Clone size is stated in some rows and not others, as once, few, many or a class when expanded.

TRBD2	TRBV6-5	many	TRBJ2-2	CASSYLAGNTGELFF	TGTGCCAGCAGTTACTTAGCGGGAAACACCGGGGAGCTGTTTTTT
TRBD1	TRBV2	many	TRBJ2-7	CASSEGQTYEQYF	TGTGCCAGCAGCGAGGGACAGACCTACGAGCAGTACTTC
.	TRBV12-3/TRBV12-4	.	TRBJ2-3	CASRQDTGHSTDTQYF	TGTGCCAGCAGGCAAGATACAGGGCATAGCACAGATACGCAGTATTTT
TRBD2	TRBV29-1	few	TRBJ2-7	CRGTRRPLYEQYF	TGCAGGGGGACTAGGCGACCACTCTACGAGCAGTACTTC
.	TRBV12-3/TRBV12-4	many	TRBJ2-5	CASSPEGGLEETQYF	TGTGCCAGCAGTCCTGAAGGGGGTTTAGAAGAGACCCAGTACTTC
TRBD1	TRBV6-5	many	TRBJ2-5	CASSYDRGSETQYF	TGTGCCAGCAGTTACGACAGGGGGTCTGAGACCCAGTACTTC
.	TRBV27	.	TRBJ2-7	CASSLSKGPYEQYF	TGTGCCAGCAGTTTATCGAAAGGGCCCTACGAGCAGTACTTC
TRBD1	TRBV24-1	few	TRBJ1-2	CATSDGTGEGYGYTF	TGTGCCACCAGTGATGGGACAGGTGAAGGGTATGGCTACACCTTC
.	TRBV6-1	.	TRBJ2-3	CASSEAQGERFPDTQYF	TGTGCCAGCAGTGAAGCTCAAGGAGAGCGGTTTCCAGATACGCAGTATTTT
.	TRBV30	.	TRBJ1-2	CAWSVLGGRAGYTF	TGTGCCTGGAGTGTTTTGGGTGGCAGGGCTGGCTACACCTTC
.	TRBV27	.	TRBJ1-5	CASSLRGSHQPQHF	TGTGCCAGCAGTCTTAGGGGGTCTCATCAGCCCCAGCATTTT
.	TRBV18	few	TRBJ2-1	CASSPPRGTAKLYNEQFF	TGTGCCAGCTCACCACCGAGAGGGACTGCCAAGTTATACAATGAGCAGTTCTTC
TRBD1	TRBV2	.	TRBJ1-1	CASSEALDRGGTEAFF	TGTGCCAGCAGTGAAGCCCTCGACAGGGGGGGCACTGAAGCTTTCTTT
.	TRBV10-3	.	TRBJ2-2	CAISESTGTGELFF	TGTGCCATCAGTGAGTCTACAGGGACCGGGGAGCTGTTTTTT
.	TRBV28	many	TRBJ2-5	CASSRFARAVGETQYF	TGTGCCAGCAGCCGCTTTGCCAGGGCGGTGGGAGAGACCCAGTACTTC
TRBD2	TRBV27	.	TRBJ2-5	CASSLWASGRVETQYF	TGTGCCAGCAGTTTATGGGCTAGCGGGAGAGTAGAGACCCAGTACTTC
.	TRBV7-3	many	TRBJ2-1	CASSPALSAEQFF	TGTGCCAGCAGCCCCGCCCTTTCAGCTGAGCAGTTCTTC